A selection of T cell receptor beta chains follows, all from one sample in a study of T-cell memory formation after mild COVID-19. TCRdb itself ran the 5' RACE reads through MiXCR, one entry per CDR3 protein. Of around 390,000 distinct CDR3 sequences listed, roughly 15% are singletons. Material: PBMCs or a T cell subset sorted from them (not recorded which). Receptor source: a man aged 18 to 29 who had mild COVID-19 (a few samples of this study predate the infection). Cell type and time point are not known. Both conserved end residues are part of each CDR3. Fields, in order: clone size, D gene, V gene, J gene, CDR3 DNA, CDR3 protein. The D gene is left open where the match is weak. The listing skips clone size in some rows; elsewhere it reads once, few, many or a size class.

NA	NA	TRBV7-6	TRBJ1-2	TGTGCCAGCAGCTTAGGTCCGGGGTTGGACTATGGCTACACCTTC	CASSLGPGLDYGYTF
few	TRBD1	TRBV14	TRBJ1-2	TGTGCCAGCAGACCCTCGGGACAGTCTTATGTCTACACCTTC	CASRPSGQSYVYTF
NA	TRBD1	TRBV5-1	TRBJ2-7	TGCGCCAGCAGCTGGGGGACAGGGTACGAGCAGTACTTC	CASSWGTGYEQYF
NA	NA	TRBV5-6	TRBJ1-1	TGTGCCAGCAGCTTGGATCGGGGGAGTGAAGCTTTCTTT	CASSLDRGSEAFF
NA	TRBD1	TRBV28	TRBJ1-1	TGTGCCAGCAGTTTCTGGCAGGGGGCAAAAGCTTTCTTT	CASSFWQGAKAFF
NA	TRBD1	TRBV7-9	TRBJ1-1	TGTGCCAGCACCGAGGACAGGGTCACTGAAGCTTTCTTT	CASTEDRVTEAFF
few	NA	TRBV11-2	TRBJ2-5	TGTGCCAGCAGCTCATGGACCCAGCAGGAGACCCAGTACTTC	CASSSWTQQETQYF
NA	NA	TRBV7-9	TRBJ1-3	TGTGCCAGCAGCTTAGATCCCCTCGGACGTCGAAGCTCTGGAAACACCATATATTTT	CASSLDPLGRRSSGNTIYF
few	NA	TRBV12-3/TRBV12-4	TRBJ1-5	TGTGCCAGCAGTTTAGCTCTGGGTGAAGGCAATCAGCCCCAGCATTTT	CASSLALGEGNQPQHF
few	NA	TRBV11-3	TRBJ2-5	TGTGCCAGCAGCTTAGGTTATGGCGGGGCAGAGACCCAGTACTTC	CASSLGYGGAETQYF
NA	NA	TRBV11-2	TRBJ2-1	TGTGCCAGCGTCTGGGCGGGACCCGTACATGATGAGCAGTTCTTC	CASVWAGPVHDEQFF
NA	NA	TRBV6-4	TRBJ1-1	TGTGCCAGCAGTGAAACAGGGCTGGGGACTGAAGCTTTCTTT	CASSETGLGTEAFF
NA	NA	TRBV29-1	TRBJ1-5	TGCAGCGTTGAAGACAGCAATCAGCACCAGCATTTT	CSVEDSNQHQHF
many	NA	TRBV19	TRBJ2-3	TGTGCCAGTAGTATTCCCGGTCTCACAGATACGCAGTATTTT	CASSIPGLTDTQYF
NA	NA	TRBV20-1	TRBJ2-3	TGCAGTGCTAGGCCCGGGGCGGGGAGCACAGATACGCAGTATTTT	CSARPGAGSTDTQYF
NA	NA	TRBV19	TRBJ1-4	TGTGCCAGTAGACCTCCGCAGGTCCCCGAAAAACTGTTTTTT	CASRPPQVPEKLFF
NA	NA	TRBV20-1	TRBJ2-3	TGCAGTGCTAGAGTCCCCGGGGTGGGCACAGATACGCAGTATTTT	CSARVPGVGTDTQYF
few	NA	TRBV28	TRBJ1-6	TGTGCCAGCAGGGGGGGACTTAATTCACCCCTCCACTTT	CASRGGLNSPLHF
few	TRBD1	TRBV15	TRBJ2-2	TGTGCCACCAAGGGACAGATGAACACCGGGGAGCTGTTTTTT	CATKGQMNTGELFF
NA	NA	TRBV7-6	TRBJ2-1	TGTGCCAGCGGGGGGGCGATACGGCGCGATGAGCAGTTCTTC	CASGGAIRRDEQFF
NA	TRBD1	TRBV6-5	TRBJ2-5	TGTGCCAGCAGTTACTCCGGGACAGGGCCGTCTCTTGGGACCCAGTACTTC	CASSYSGTGPSLGTQYF
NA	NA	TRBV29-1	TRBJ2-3	TGCAGCGTTAGATCCTCGGCCCGAAAATACACAGATACGCAGTATTTT	CSVRSSARKYTDTQYF
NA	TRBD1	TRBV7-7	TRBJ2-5	TGTGCCAGCAGCTTAGATACCCTGGACAGGGGGAGGCAGACCCAGTACTTC	CASSLDTLDRGRQTQYF
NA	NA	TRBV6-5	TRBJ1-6	TGTGCCAGCAGTTACTCGAGTGGGGGCGGTAATTCACCCCTCCACTTT	CASSYSSGGGNSPLHF
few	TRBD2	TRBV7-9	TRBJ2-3	TGTGCCAGCAGCTTACAGGGAGGGGTAGAGTATTTT	CASSLQGGVEYF
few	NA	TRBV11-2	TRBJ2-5	TGTGCCAGCAGCGAACCACGGGACGCTGGGGAGACCCAGTACTTC	CASSEPRDAGETQYF
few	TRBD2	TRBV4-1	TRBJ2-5	TGCGCCAGCAGCCAAGCGGGGCTAGCGGCGTACCAAGAGACCCAGTACTTC	CASSQAGLAAYQETQYF